This TCR beta chain is drawn from a study of neurological immune-mediated disorders. Study information: The study included around 35 multiple sclerosis patients, some 30 relapsing-remitting and 3 secondary progressive.

CDR1 and CDR2 from the germline V gene are DFQATT and SNEGSKA (reference sequence). V lost 6 bases, J lost 2 bases, and 13 bases lay in between. CDR3 length equals 14 residues. This clonotype came up many times. Antigen unknown. It was by 5'RACE with 10-nucleotide random UMIs that the cDNA was made. TCRdb reprocessed the 5' RACE reads via MiXCR and lists one record per CDR3 protein. The sample holds about 65,000 distinct CDR3 sequences, over 4% seen once. Study results and limitations: The greatest TCR clonal expansion appeared in HTLV-1-associated myelopathy and the smallest, falling below healthy controls, in multiple sclerosis.

The rearrangement joins TRBV20-1 to TRBJ2-2, with D perhaps TRBD1 or TRBD2 (6 bases each). The sequencing input was PBMCs. The receptor's source is a man aged 45-65 years with multiple sclerosis. CDR3 nucleotide sequence: TGCAGTGCCCCCAAGGGGGGAAACACCGGGGAGCTGTTTTTT. Protein: CSAPKGGNTGELFF.